This T cell receptor (beta chain) is drawn from a study of cytomegalovirus exposure and HLA in healthy donors (dated by TCRdb to 2016 to 2017). About the study as a whole: An earlier analysis of 587 of the donors reported roughly 300 Gb of sequence data and 117 million unique TCR beta sequences from about 200 million T cells. Every repertoire in the discovery cohort had been generated on one and the same sequencing platform. The study aimed to test whether cataloging public T cell receptors could reveal signatures of past pathogen exposure. The genetic ancestry cluster associated with self-reported Caucasian donors included over 65% of the roughly 380 genotyped donors. The study used immunosequencing to profile the T cell repertoires of under 700 subjects and linked those repertoires to cytomegalovirus serostatus. Roughly 290 gigabases of sequencing data and 91 million or so unique TCR sequences made up an early release that covered several hundred HLA-typed donors. A later analysis re-examined previously published TCR beta repertoires from more than 650 donors and added high-resolution HLA genotyping to investigate patterns of TCR occurrence. Along with the approximately 650-subject first cohort, a separate validation cohort of over 90 different subjects was used. In a later genetic analysis, genome-wide SNP genotypes for about 65% of the 666 donors were used, and that subset was treated as a discovery cohort. Alongside the repertoire data, information on donor age, sex, ethnicity and CMV serostatus was compiled. To predict cytomegalovirus infection status, the study brought together high-throughput TCR immunosequencing, statistical association of individual TCRs with disease status, and machine learning. Class I and class II HLA loci were covered by the typing at four-digit resolution. An earlier analysis of several hundred of the donors used high-throughput TCR beta sequencing to judge whether each TCR beta V gene segment behaved as functional or pseudogenic. In the later analysis, no new phenotypic data were used to find candidate immune exposures; instead, reliance was placed on TCR beta sequences and their occurrence across donors. Across approximately 400 genotyped donors of the cohort, an average of about 250,000 unique TCR beta nucleotide sequences per donor were sequenced, and approximately 17% of those sequences were non-productive. The number of typed donors differed by locus: 629-630 for A, B, C, DRB1 and DQB1; 500 to 550 for DQA1; 606 for DPA1; and about 450 for DPB1. Because of strong linkage in the cohort, roughly 5 DR-DQ haplotypes were treated as single units for association and clustering.

The library was made by the immunoSEQ multiplex PCR assay. A mixture of 60 forward primers for TCR Vbeta segments and 13 reverse primers for TCR Jbeta segments was used in the multiplex PCR. The CDR3 region of rearranged TCR beta genes was amplified from genomic DNA with a multiplex PCR assay. On the Illumina HiSeq System, the amplified TCR beta libraries were sequenced as 87-base-pair reads. Per the original workflow: A later analysis tallied around 82 million unique TCR beta chains across the 700 or so repertoires, and about 12 million of those chains were shared by two or more donors. A nearest-neighbor algorithm error-corrected the raw reads and collapsed the reads into unique sequences, merging closely related sequences to remove PCR and sequencing errors. Alignment of CDR3 sequences to IMGT reference sequences was used to assign V, D and J gene segments. For a sequence to be retained, a match of at least six nucleotides was required to both a V gene segment and a J gene segment. A rearrangement was called productive if the CDR3 had no stop codons and remained in frame with V and J, and every other rearrangement was called non-productive. Following IMGT convention, CDR3 was defined as the stretch from the second conserved V-encoded cysteine up to the conserved J-encoded phenylalanine. The earlier analysis of fewer than 700 of the donors excluded sequences that lacked an unambiguous match to a single V gene segment. In an earlier analysis of some 590 of the donors, a V segment was called functional when productive rearrangements were above 56.7%, and segregating when the standard deviation between donors exceeded 5%. To diagnose cytomegalovirus status from the catalog of TCR beta chain sequences, a statistical classification framework was built. A later analysis assigned V and J genes by comparing TCR nucleotide sequences with IMGT/GENE-DB human TR gene sequences. Using the TCRdist pipeline, a later analysis assigned CDR3 sequences along with most-parsimonious VDJ recombination scenarios. In a later analysis, every TCR beta chain was defined by the combination of its CDR3 amino acid sequence and its V-gene family, and reads without a unique V-gene family were dropped. In a later analysis, approximately 590 highly shared, low-generation-probability nucleotide sequences were removed to address suspected cross-contamination and a sequencing artifact. In a later analysis, a clonal expansion index for each public chain was calculated from normalized within-repertoire ranks of inferred template counts. In a later analysis, generation probabilities were computed using a VDJ recombination model fitted to out-of-frame rearrangements, and the results were checked against IGoR. In a later analysis, TCR-TCR, TCR-HLA and TCR-CMV co-occurrence was scored with hypergeometric tests, and a repertoire-size bias correction was applied to TCR pairs. In a later analysis, false discovery rates were estimated by permuting HLA or CMV assignments 20 times. In a later analysis, co-occurring TCRs were grouped using DBSCAN, and TCRdist sequence similarity was added for clustering within HLA-allele-positive subsets. Repertoires with fewer than 30,000 or more than 120,000 public chains, plus five repertoires with anomalous nucleotide sharing, were excluded from co-occurrence clustering. Sourced from immuneACCESS, this table was stored by TCRdb with only in-frame sequences that have V and J called. A share of the clones is absent; for the studies checked, an unresolved V gene accounts for under half, and the remainder has no known explanation. The D gene and trimming were derived from the DNA, and the V and J assignments and clone size from that table. In all, the sample holds 90,000 to 150,000 clones, and roughly three fifths of those were seen once. Jointly, the top ten make up approximately 9.1% of the sample.

What the study reported, not specific to this receptor: Correlated functional status among segregating V segments might reflect linkage disequilibrium, but an unknown experimental factor could not be ruled out. In a later analysis, the rate of TCR association differed among HLA loci, with DRB1 alleles having the most associated TCRs and HLA-C alleles having the fewest. A later analysis associated 15,000 to 20,000 TCR beta sequences with specific HLA alleles at a false discovery rate of 0.05. For the cohort, immune exposure information was limited to CMV serostatus. The presence/absence analyses assumed that sequencing depth was roughly uniform across donors, and that assumption may not be true. In this cohort, only TCR beta chains were sequenced, and detectable features were limited by the absence of alpha or paired-chain data. A later analysis reported that several top co-occurrence clusters appeared linked to parvovirus B19, influenza, CMV and Epstein-Barr virus. In a later genetic analysis, fewer N-insertions in productive TCRs were reported among donors in an Asian-associated ancestry cluster than the approximately 670-donor mean. According to a later analysis, most CMV-associated TCR beta chains appeared to be HLA-restricted, and the HLA associations seemed to be driven largely by CMV exposure. Most TCR sequences were observed very rarely across donors, whereas some public TCRs were present in many individuals. Assigning TCR associations to individual alleles was difficult when HLA alleles, especially DR and DQ, strongly co-occurred. A cluster of highly shared sequence variants was judged likely to be a technical artifact of the sequencing pipeline. Because some donors lacked HLA typing at each locus, the association tests relied only on the typed subset. The classifier was reported to diagnose cytomegalovirus status with high specificity and sensitivity in both the original cohort and the validation cohort. A few of the identified cytomegalovirus-associated TCR beta chains were confirmed in vitro to be specific for cytomegalovirus antigens. Compared with equally common non-associated chains, HLA-associated TCR beta chains in a later analysis were more clonally expanded and had lower generation probabilities. Some IMGT-functional V segments, including TRBV6-2 and TRBV6-3, could not be distinguished by the 87-base-pair reads and were therefore excluded. An association between a missense DCLRE1C variant and V-gene and J-gene trimming of TCR beta chains was found in a later genetic analysis and replicated in an independent cohort. The study listed 150 to 200 TCR beta chains as associated with cytomegalovirus. A further reported finding was that TCR beta sequences accurately predicted the HLA-A and HLA-B alleles for most subjects in the first cohort. It was suggested by the authors that the approach could potentially be generalized to other disease states and immunological phenotypes. In an earlier analysis of 587 of the donors, most TCR beta V segments appeared in productive rearrangements about 87% or about 30% of the time, broadly matching IMGT annotations. Because counts were too low, 15 to 20 rarely observed V segments, including chromosome 9 orphons, were excluded from the earlier analysis of several hundred of the donors.

On this clone itself: Its antigen target is currently unknown. The input lacks base qualities; no much larger clone sits a single base away.

Taken from the germline V gene, the CDR1 and CDR2 loops are LGHNA and YNFKEQ. The trim is 1 base for V and 1 base for J, with a gap of 5 bases between the germline ends. The CDR3, cysteine through phenylalanine, is 13 amino acids long. The entry retains the CDR3 DNA only, 39 bases that are in frame from base 1. The cohort comprised some 680 healthy bone marrow donors. Cohort members were all nominally healthy when sampled, although unrecorded immune exposures were likely present. The donor was CMV seropositive and was included in the group of approximately 310 seropositive cohort members. A peripheral blood sample was collected from each donor, and TCR beta sequencing was performed on peripheral blood mononuclear cells. The Qiagen DNeasy Blood Extraction Kit was used to extract genomic DNA from the blood cell samples.

The TCR was taken from a man aged 35 to 55 in good health and CMV-seropositive. The chain joins TRBV4-2 to TRBJ2-7; there is no confident call for the D gene. Sequencing was done on a sample of PBMCs. The DNA sequence is as follows: TGTGCCAGCAGCCAAGTAATGTCCTACGAGCAGTACTTC. This yields the protein CASSQVMSYEQYF.